One sample yielded the 27 T cell receptor beta chains listed below, sequenced in a study of blood T cell repertoires in COVID-19. Repertoires were generated with immunoSEQ multiplex PCR, while TCRdb's copy carries only in-frame clones and drops some. The data show 230,000 or so clones, about 88% seen once. The sequenced sample was PBMCs or T cells enriched from blood (not recorded which). The receptors were sampled from a woman in her forties or fifties who had been exposed to COVID-19.

The rearrangement joins TRBV5-1 to TRBJ1-2; possibly TRBD1 for D (5 bases). Germline lookup yields CDR1 SGHRS and CDR2 YFSETQ. There are 14 residues in the CDR3. With 4 bases removed from V and 7 bases from J, the gap between germline ends came to 17 bases. The CDR3 region has the DNA TGCGCCAGCAGCCCCCAGACAGCCTCGTCTGGCTACACCTTC. Protein product: CASSPQTASSGYTF.

This chain joins TRBV27 and TRBJ2-1; TRBD2 agrees at 8 bases. This CDR3 is 15 amino acids long. CDR1 is MNHEY, CDR2 SMNVEV, per germline (reference sequence). Trimming cost V 6 bases and J 3 bases; bases outside gene matches: 7. CDR3 in amino acids: CASSASGGDYNEQFF. The DNA of the CDR3 is TGTGCCAGCAGCGCATCCGGGGGGGACTACAATGAGCAGTTCTTC.

This clone was counted at least ten times. The gene calls are TRBV27 and TRBJ1-6, with TRBD1 matching over 7 bases. This CDR3 region has 14 residues. J lost 5 bases, V lost 2 bases, and 0 bases had no gene match. In germline, CDR1 is MNHEY, CDR2 SMNVEV (reference sequence). The CDR3 DNA reads as TGTGCCAGCAGTTTAACAGGGGATAATTCACCCCTCCACTTT. It specifies CASSLTGDNSPLHF.

Written as DNA, the CDR3 is TGTGCTAGTGGTTCTGGACAGGGAGGAGGTGGCTACACCTTC. This codes for CASGSGQGGGGYTF. The V and J genes are TRBV12-5 and TRBJ1-2; 8 positions agree with TRBD1. Germline V gene data show CDR1 as LGHNT and CDR2 as FRNRAP. V shed 4 bases, J shed 7 bases, and the junction held 8 bases outside the gene matches. This CDR3 has 14 residues. Supplemented by reference TRBV12-5 and TRBJ1-2, the full variable domain reads DARVTQTPRHKVTEMGQEVTMRCQPILGHNTVFWYRQTMMQGLELLAYFRNRAPLDDSGMPKDRFSAEMPDATLATLKIQPSEPRDSAVYFCASGSGQGGGGYTFGSGTRLTVV.

This clone was detected once. V and J are TRBV6-5 and TRBJ1-1; 7 bases map to TRBD1. The germline CDR1 and CDR2 sequences are MNHEY and SVGAGI. V dropped 10 bases and J dropped 7; count of bases not matched to a gene: 15. The CDR3 contains 14 residues. CDR3 sequence (DNA): TGTGCCACCTCTTGGAGGGGGCGGAGGGGTGAAGCTTTCTTT. It translates to CATSWRGRRGEAFF.

This chain links TRBV12-3 or TRBV12-4 with TRBJ1-2, with D possibly TRBD1 on 5 matching bases. Trimming pared 2 bases from V and 8 bases from J, leaving 12 bases between. This CDR3 contains 13 residues. This CDR3 reads CASSLLDNAGYTF. In DNA form, the CDR3 reads TGTGCCAGCAGTTTACTGGACAACGCCGGCTACACCTTC.

The V and J genes are TRBV5-4 and TRBJ2-1, with a weak D call TRBD2 (6 bases). This CDR3 has 15 residues. V lost 4 bases, J lost 5 bases, and 16 bases lay in between. CDR1 SGHNT and CDR2 YYREEE come from the germline V gene (reference sequence). The CDR3 sequence is CASSVRLGGDNEQFF. CDR3 nucleotide sequence: TGTGCCAGCAGCGTCAGACTAGGAGGGGACAATGAGCAGTTCTTC.

This chain links TRBV15 with TRBJ2-3; tentatively, D is TRBD2 (5 bases). The CDR3 has 14 amino acids. Trimming removed 5 bases from V and 4 bases from J, with 13 bases in between. CDR1 is LNHNV, CDR2 YYDKDF, per germline (reference sequence). The CDR3 spells CATSASRWPDTQYF. The CDR3, as DNA: TGTGCCACCAGCGCTAGCCGGTGGCCAGATACGCAGTATTTT. The full variable domain, completed using reference TRBV15 and TRBJ2-3, is DAMVIQNPRYQVTQFGKPVTLSCSQTLNHNVMYWYQQKSSQAPKLLFHYYDKDFNNEADTPDNFQSRRPNTSFCFLDIRSPGLGDTAMYLCATSASRWPDTQYFGPGTRLTVL.

This chain links TRBV10-2 with TRBJ1-5, with 8 bases that match TRBD1. V lost 4 bases and J lost 9; bases outside the gene matches: 8. CDR3 length equals 14 residues. Germline CDR1 reads WSHSY; CDR2 reads SAAADI. CDR3 coding DNA: TGCGCCAGCAGTGGCAGGGGGCATTGGGTGCCCCAGCATTTT. Protein: CASSGRGHWVPQHF.

V and J are TRBV5-1 and TRBJ2-7; unclear D gene. The CDR3 is made up of 13 amino acids. Germline values: CDR1 SGHRS, CDR2 YFSETQ. V was clipped by 5 bases and J by 3 bases, with 12 bases between them. CDR3 bases: TGCGCCAGCAGACCTGACACCAACTACGAGCAGTACTTC. Translating it yields CASRPDTNYEQYF.

The rearrangement uses TRBV27 and TRBJ1-2; D call uncertain. V was shortened by 5 bases and J by 1 base, with 11 bases between the two germline ends. CDR3 length: 14 residues. Per germline, CDR1 MNHEY and CDR2 SMNVEV (reference sequence). CDR3 DNA: TGTGCCAGCAGTCCTTCCCTAGTTAACTATGGCTACACCTTC. It translates to CASSPSLVNYGYTF.

This chain joins TRBV6-4 and TRBJ1-1, with 7 nucleotides matching TRBD1. CDR1 is MRHNA and CDR2 is SNTAGT in the germline V gene. The V segment lost 6 bases and the J segment 3 bases; nucleotides outside the gene matches: 10. The CDR3 has 15 residues. CDR3: CASRPDRPGHTEAFF. DNA for the CDR3: TGTGCCAGCAGACCGGACAGGCCGGGGCACACTGAAGCTTTCTTT.

The chain links TRBV5-5 to TRBJ2-7; tentative D call: TRBD1 (5 bases). The V gene's germline CDR1 is SGHKS and CDR2 YYEKEE (reference sequence). This CDR3 comprises 15 residues. Deletions cut 3 bases from V and 11 bases from J, with 24 bases between. CDR3 nucleotide sequence: TGTGCCAGCAGCTCCCAGGGTATGCAAGGTCCCAAGAAGTACTTC. Translation: CASSSQGMQGPKKYF.

Regarding this clone: Other DNA sequences of this sample code for an identical CDR3. V and J are TRBV5-1 and TRBJ1-3; D not certain. The V end lost 0 bases, the J end lost 4 bases, and 5 bases lay between the germline ends. This CDR3 has 13 amino acids. The germline V gene encodes CDR1 SGHRS and CDR2 YFSETQ. CDR3 sequence: CASSLGQGNTIYF. As DNA, the CDR3 is TGCGCCAGCAGCTTGGGGCAGGGAAACACCATATATTTT.

This clone was observed a few times. This chain connects TRBV10-3 to TRBJ2-2; D is possibly TRBD1 (7 bases). The V gene lost 8 bases and the J gene lost 1 base, with 20 bases spanning the gap. The CDR3 is made up of 17 amino acids. Germline V lookup: CDR1 ENHRY, CDR2 SYGVKD. The CDR3 DNA reads as TGTGCCATCTCCCCCGGACAGGCGGGGCGGAACACCGGGGAGCTGTTTTTT. Amino acids: CAISPGQAGRNTGELFF.

The chain employs TRBV6-1 and TRBJ1-1; possibly TRBD1 for D (5 bases). The CDR3 contains 10 residues. Deletions cut 2 bases from V and 11 bases from J, with 6 bases between. Per the germline V gene, CDR1 is MNHNS and CDR2 is SASEGT. CDR3: CASSEWGAFF. In DNA form, the CDR3 reads TGTGCCAGCAGTGAATGGGGCGCTTTCTTT.

The chain couples TRBV24-1 to TRBJ2-1; D is perhaps TRBD2 (6 bases). Trimming cost V 3 bases and J 5 bases, with 13 bases left between them. Germline values: CDR1 KGHDR, CDR2 SFDVKD. This CDR3 is built from 15 residues. The CDR3 coding sequence is TGTGCCACCAGTGATGAAGCGGGCTATAACAATGAGCAGTTCTTC. Amino acid sequence: CATSDEAGYNNEQFF.

The rearrangement uses TRBV19 and TRBJ2-3; 13 positions match TRBD2. The CDR3 consists of 15 residues. Looked up from germline, CDR1 is LNHDA and CDR2 is SQIVND (reference sequence). J lost 10 bases, V lost 1 base, and 5 bases had no gene match. The CDR3 protein is CASSIGGTSGEAQYF. The CDR3 bases are TGTGCCAGTAGTATAGGCGGGACTAGCGGGGAGGCGCAGTATTTT.

This chain uses TRBV27 with TRBJ1-2; TRBD1 is a possible D gene (6 bases). This CDR3 is built from 12 residues. In germline, CDR1 is MNHEY, CDR2 SMNVEV (reference sequence). V was shortened by 4 bases and J by 8 bases, with 11 bases between the two germline ends. The CDR3 DNA sequence: TGTGCCAGCAGTTCACAGGGACGAGGCTACACCTTC. The encoded protein is CASSSQGRGYTF.

The chain joins TRBV3-1 (or the pseudogene TRBV3-2) to TRBJ2-1; 10 nucleotides agree with TRBD2. Germline V gene lookup returns CDR1 LGHDT and CDR2 YNNKEL (reference sequence). The V segment lost 0 bases and the J segment 5 bases; nucleotides outside the gene matches: 7. The CDR3 is 17 residues long. Here the CDR3 reads CASSQDRLAGAHNEQFF. The DNA of the CDR3 is TGTGCCAGCAGCCAAGACAGGCTAGCGGGGGCCCACAATGAGCAGTTCTTC.

The rearrangement uses TRBV30 and TRBJ2-5; D is undetermined. CDR3 length equals 15 residues. Germline V gene sequence: CDR1 GTSNPN, CDR2 SVGIG (reference sequence). Trimming took off 0 bases at V and 2 bases at J, with 13 bases between the two ends. CDR3 residues: CAWSVRGLRQETQYF. DNA of the CDR3: TGTGCCTGGAGTGTCAGAGGCCTACGGCAAGAGACCCAGTACTTC.

This chain connects TRBV7-2 to TRBJ1-2; TRBD1 might be the D (5 bases). V gave up 5 bases and J gave up 1 base, with 14 bases separating them. In germline, CDR1 is SGHTA, CDR2 FQGNSA. The CDR3 has 15 residues. As DNA, the CDR3 is TGTGCCAGCAGCCTTCTGGGGCAGTTTAACTATGGCTACACCTTC. Amino acid sequence: CASSLLGQFNYGYTF. The whole variable domain, filled in from reference TRBV7-2 and TRBJ1-2, reads GAGVSQSPSNKVTEKGKDVELRCDPISGHTALYWYRQSLGQGLEFLIYFQGNSAPDKSGLPSDRFSAERTGGSVSTLTIQRTQQEDSAVYLCASSLLGQFNYGYTFGSGTRLTVV.

CDR3 nucleotides: TGTGCCAGCAGCTCCGACAGGGAAAACTATGGCTACACCTTC. Its translation: CASSSDRENYGYTF. The chain is built from TRBV5-5 and TRBJ1-2; TRBD1 aligns across 7 bases. With 3 bases clipped from V and 2 bases from J, the junction kept 4 bases outside the gene matches. The germline CDR1 and CDR2 sequences are SGHKS and YYEKEE (reference sequence). CDR3 length: 14 residues.

The J gene is TRBJ1-1, the V gene TRBV4-3, with 11 bases matching TRBD1. V shed 2 bases, J shed 9 bases, and the junction held 5 bases outside the gene matches. The germline CDR1 and CDR2 sequences are LGHNA and YSLEER. The length of the CDR3 is 14 residues. CDR3 loop: CASSQWDRGSQAFF. CDR3 in DNA: TGCGCCAGCAGCCAATGGGACAGGGGGTCCCAAGCTTTCTTT.

CDR3: CAWSVDRRTEAFF. CDR3 coding DNA: TGTGCCTGGAGTGTAGACCGGAGGACTGAAGCTTTCTTT. The V gene is TRBV30, the J gene TRBJ1-1; D is unresolved. V lost 0 bases and J 5 bases, leaving 10 bases between the germline ends. Germline V CDR1 and CDR2: GTSNPN, SVGIG (reference sequence). CDR3 size: 13 residues.

The chain combines TRBV3-1 (or the pseudogene TRBV3-2) with TRBJ1-1; TRBD1 might be the D (6 bases). Trimming pared 7 bases from V and 6 bases from J, leaving 24 bases between. The CDR3 extends over 16 amino acids. Germline CDR1 LGHDT, CDR2 YNNKEL (reference sequence). CDR3 protein: CASKQGTGGLQAEAFF. The CDR3 DNA is TGTGCCAGCAAACAGGGAACCGGGGGGCTTCAAGCTGAAGCTTTCTTT.

The sample holds a few counts of this clone. The rearrangement links TRBV10-1 to TRBJ1-1; 8 nucleotides align to TRBD1. Unmatched junction bases numbered 4, after V lost 3 bases and J lost 4 bases. The CDR3 is 14 residues long. Germline V lookup: CDR1 WNHNN, CDR2 SYGVQD (reference sequence). The CDR3 sequence is CASSEGQGRTEAFF. The CDR3 DNA reads TGCGCCAGCAGTGAAGGACAGGGCCGCACTGAAGCTTTCTTT.